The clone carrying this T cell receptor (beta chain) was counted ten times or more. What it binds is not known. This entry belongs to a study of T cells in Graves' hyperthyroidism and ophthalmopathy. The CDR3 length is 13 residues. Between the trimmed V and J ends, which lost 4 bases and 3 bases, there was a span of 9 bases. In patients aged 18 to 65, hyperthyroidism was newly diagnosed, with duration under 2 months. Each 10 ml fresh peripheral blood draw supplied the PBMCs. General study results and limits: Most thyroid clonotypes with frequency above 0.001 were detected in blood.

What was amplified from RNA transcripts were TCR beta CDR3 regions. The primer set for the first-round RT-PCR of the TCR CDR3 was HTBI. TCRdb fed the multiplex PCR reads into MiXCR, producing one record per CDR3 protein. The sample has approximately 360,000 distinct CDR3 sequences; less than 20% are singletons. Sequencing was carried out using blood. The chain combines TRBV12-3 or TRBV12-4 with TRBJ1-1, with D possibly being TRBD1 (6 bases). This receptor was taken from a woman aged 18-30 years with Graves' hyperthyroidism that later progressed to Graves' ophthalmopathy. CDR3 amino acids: CASSWDTYTEAFF. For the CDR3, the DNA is TGTGCCAGCAGTTGGGACACTTACACTGAAGCTTTCTTT.